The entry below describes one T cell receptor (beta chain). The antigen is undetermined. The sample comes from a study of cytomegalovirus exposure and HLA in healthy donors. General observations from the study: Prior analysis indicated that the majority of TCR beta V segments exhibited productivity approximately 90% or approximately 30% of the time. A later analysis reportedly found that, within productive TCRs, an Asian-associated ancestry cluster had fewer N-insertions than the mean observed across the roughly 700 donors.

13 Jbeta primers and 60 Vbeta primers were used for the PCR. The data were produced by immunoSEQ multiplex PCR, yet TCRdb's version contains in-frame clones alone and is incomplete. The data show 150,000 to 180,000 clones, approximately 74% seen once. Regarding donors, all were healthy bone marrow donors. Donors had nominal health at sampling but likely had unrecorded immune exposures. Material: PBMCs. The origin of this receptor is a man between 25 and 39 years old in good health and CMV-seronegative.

The CDR3 nucleotides read TGCGCCAGCAGTTGGACTAGCGGGGGGGCCCTTGATGAGCAGTTCTTC. As protein: CASSWTSGGALDEQFF. The chain couples TRBV5-1 to TRBJ2-1; 15 nucleotides align to TRBD2. The CDR3 extends over 16 amino acids. J gave up 8 bases and V 5 bases, and 8 bases lay outside the gene matches. Germline V lookup: CDR1 SGHRS, CDR2 YFSETQ.